The clone carrying this T cell receptor beta chain was observed a few times. Its matching antigen is unknown. The CDR3 runs 13 residues. The data are from a study of naive and memory T cell subsets. Whole-study results and caveats: Possibly reflecting memory cells re-expressing CD45RA, a few larger clonotypes occurred in naive repertoires, especially CD8.

Two oligonucleotides, mixed equimolar, formed the beta constant-region primer covering TRBC1 and TRBC2. The ligated cDNA underwent four PCR rounds using SP2 and nested alpha and beta constant-region primers. In TCRdb, the UMI-ligation and nested PCR reads were re-called with MiXCR into one record per CDR3 protein. The repertoire holds roughly 100,000 distinct CDR3 sequences, more than 14% seen once, with around 2.8% in the top ten. The source is a human donor in good health. Material for sequencing was naive CD8+ T cells from blood. The genes are TRBV21-1 and TRBJ2-3; TRBD1 is taken as the D call from the table, unchecked against the DNA. TRBV21-1 is a known pseudogene. CDR3 residues: CASTRDNTDTQYF. CDR3 bases: TGTGCCAGCACCCGGGACAACACAGATACGCAGTATTTT.